This T cell receptor (beta chain) was recovered during a study of blood T cell repertoires in COVID-19 (dated by TCRdb to about 2020). For context, the study as a whole: Samples from collaborators originated in the United States, Italy and Spain and spanned both the acute and convalescent phases of COVID-19. The material from the prospective study consisted of cDNA or gDNA derived from T cells, B-cell-depleted T cells, or PBMCs. Deeply sampled blood TCRbeta repertoires from subjects exposed to, actively infected with, or recovered from COVID-19 were included in the dataset. The repertoires were made available in a free public database intended to serve as a resource for research on the immune response to SARS-CoV-2. The samples were drawn from the first 160 participants of the ongoing ImmuneRACE study and from 1,254 subjects provided by 6 global collaborators. A de-identified subject ID, COVID-19 status, age in years and sex were almost always included in the sample metadata. Where available, HLA class I and class II types were taken from metadata supplied by the sample provider and were not determined by assay-based typing. General study outcomes and caveats: How much clinical and demographic metadata was included differed by source and by participant, and the metadata was provided uncurated.

Via the germline V gene, CDR1 is MNHEY and CDR2 SVGEGT. The CDR3 contains 19 residues, cysteine and phenylalanine counted. The sequence is cut down to CDR3 DNA, 57 bases in frame from base 1. V has 5 bases trimmed and J has 1 base trimmed; junction bases matching no gene number 15. The immunoSEQ Assay, a bias-controlled multiplex PCR, was used to amplify TCRbeta CDR3 regions from genomic DNA. As for how the authors treated the data: Within the assay, amplification of reference gene primers was used to estimate how many nucleated cells each sample contained. Sequence reads were collapsed and filtered to measure the absolute abundance of every unique TCRbeta CDR3 rearrangement. For each sample, productive Simpson clonality was calculated as the square root of Simpson's diversity index across productive rearrangements. TCRdb retrieved this table from immuneACCESS and kept in-frame rearrangements only. Not all clones are present; in checked studies, unresolved V genes account for under half, and no reason is known for the remainder. D and trimming come from the DNA, and the V and J calls and clone size come from that table. For this sample there are 500,000 or so clones; approximately 90% appear just once. The ten top clones hold approximately 0.7% of the sample.

The count of this clone is one. It has no known antigen specificity. One base away there is no much larger clone; base qualities are not given. Participants in the prospective study were enrolled through a virtual design, were aged roughly 18 to 100 years, and lived in 20 to 30 United States geographic areas. In the prospective study, participants were assigned to cohorts based on the clinical history participants reported in a screening survey and a study questionnaire. For ImmuneRACE Cohort 3, a participant was defined as recovered based on two consecutive negative NP/OP PCR tests, clearance by a healthcare professional, or resolution of symptoms. Each participant in the prospective study had whole blood, serum and a nasopharyngeal or oropharyngeal swab collected by mobile phlebotomists. Over a roughly two-month period, participants in the prospective study had the option of providing additional blood draws and questionnaires. Prospective study blood samples were shipped either frozen or at room temperature before DNA extraction.

The chain employs TRBV6-2 or TRBV6-3 and TRBJ2-1; TRBD2 lines up with 9 middle nucleotides. The source is a woman aged 18-29 years who had recovered from COVID-19. The sequenced material came from PBMCs or T cells enriched from blood (not recorded which). The CDR3 region has the sequence CASSPFIGGGATSYNEQFF. Read as DNA, the sequence is TGTGCCAGCAGTCCATTCATAGGCGGGGGGGCAACTTCCTACAATGAGCAGTTCTTC.